Detailed here is one T cell receptor beta chain. The data were produced by immunoSEQ multiplex PCR, yet TCRdb's version contains in-frame clones alone and is incomplete. The sample yields 200,000 to 250,000 clones, about 90% seen once. The trim removed 4 bases at V and 1 base at J, leaving 13 bases unmatched. Germline V gene lookup returns CDR1 SQVTM and CDR2 ANQGSEA. The CDR3 contains 17 residues. The sample is drawn from a study of blood T cell repertoires in COVID-19. The sequencing input was peripheral blood. The rearrangement uses TRBV29-1 and TRBJ2-4, with 7 bases lining up with TRBD2. The TCR sequence derives from a man aged 25-45 years with acute or convalescent COVID-19. DNA for the CDR3: TGCAGCGTTGTCGCTAGCGGAGGTATTGGGGCCAAAAACATTCAGTACTTC. Its translation: CSVVASGGIGAKNIQYF.